This TCR beta chain was recorded in a study of T-cell reconstitution after alpha-beta-depleted transplantation in children. The CDR3 extends over 16 amino acids. Between the trimmed V and J ends, which lost 1 base and 4 bases, there was a span of 16 bases. The germline gives CDR1 SGHRS, CDR2 YFSETQ. This clonotype occurred many times. Preparing the TCRbeta library involved the use of unique molecular identifiers. In TCRdb, the PCR reads were re-called with MiXCR into one record per CDR3 protein. The profile shows roughly 190,000 distinct CDR3 sequences, just over 14% of them singletons. The specimen was PBMCs from the stem cell graft donor, collected from the stem cell graft. The chain links TRBV5-1 to TRBJ2-3; D may be TRBD1 (7 bases). The clonotype was recovered from a human donor who donated a stem cell graft to a child with acute lymphoblastic leukemia. The DNA for the CDR3 is TGCGCCAGCAGCTTGCAGGGGCAGGGGGGAGCAGATACGCAGTATTTT. This sequence encodes CASSLQGQGGADTQYF. The full variable domain, in which reference TRBV5-1 and TRBJ2-3 provide the parts outside the CDR3, is KAGVTQTPRYLIKTRGQQVTLSCSPISGHRSVSWYQQTPGQGLQFLFEYFSETQRNKGNFPGRFSGRQFSNSRSEMNVSTLELGDSALYLCASSLQGQGGADTQYFGPGTRLTVL.